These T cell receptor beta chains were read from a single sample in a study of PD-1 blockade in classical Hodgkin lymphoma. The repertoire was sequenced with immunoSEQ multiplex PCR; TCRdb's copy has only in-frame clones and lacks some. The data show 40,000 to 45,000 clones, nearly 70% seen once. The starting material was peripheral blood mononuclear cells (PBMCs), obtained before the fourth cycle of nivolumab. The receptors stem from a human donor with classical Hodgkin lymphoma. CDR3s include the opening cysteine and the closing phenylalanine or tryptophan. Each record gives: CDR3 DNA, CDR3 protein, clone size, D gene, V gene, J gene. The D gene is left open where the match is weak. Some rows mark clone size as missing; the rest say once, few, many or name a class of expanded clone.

cdr3_nt: TGCAGCGGGGGAGGGGGACAGGGAAAAGAGACCCAGTACTTC
cdr3_aa: CSGGGGQGKETQYF
clone_size: .
d_call: TRBD1
v_call: TRBV29-1
j_call: TRBJ2-5

cdr3_nt: TGTGCCAGCAGCTTAGGCAGTAGGGAGCAGTACTTC
cdr3_aa: CASSLGSREQYF
clone_size: .
d_call: .
v_call: TRBV7-2
j_call: TRBJ2-7

cdr3_nt: TGTGCCAGCGGGGGAGTGGGGGATCCCCGCACAGATACGCAGTATTTT
cdr3_aa: CASGGVGDPRTDTQYF
clone_size: .
d_call: .
v_call: TRBV2
j_call: TRBJ2-3

cdr3_nt: TGCGCCAGCAGCTTGTTGAATGTGAGGGGTGGGACGAGAAAAGAGACCCAGTACTTC
cdr3_aa: CASSLLNVRGGTRKETQYF
clone_size: .
d_call: .
v_call: TRBV5-1
j_call: TRBJ2-5

cdr3_nt: TGCGCCAGATTAGATTCCCGGGACAGGGTGGAAGGGGGCGAGCAGTACTTC
cdr3_aa: CARLDSRDRVEGGEQYF
clone_size: .
d_call: TRBD1
v_call: TRBV10-1
j_call: TRBJ2-7

cdr3_nt: TGTGCCAGCAGTTTACGGGGGGACTCCTCCCGCCCGTACCAAGAGACCCAGTACTTC
cdr3_aa: CASSLRGDSSRPYQETQYF
clone_size: once
d_call: TRBD2
v_call: TRBV27
j_call: TRBJ2-5

cdr3_nt: TGTGCCAGCAGCTTAGGGACTAGCGGGGTTGAGCAGTTCTTC
cdr3_aa: CASSLGTSGVEQFF
clone_size: .
d_call: TRBD2
v_call: TRBV6-5
j_call: TRBJ2-1

cdr3_nt: TGTGCCAGCAGCCAAGATGGGATTACCGGGGAGCTGTTTTTT
cdr3_aa: CASSQDGITGELFF
clone_size: .
d_call: .
v_call: TRBV4-2
j_call: TRBJ2-2

cdr3_nt: TGTGCCACCAGCAGAGCGGGCTCTGGGGCCAACGTCCTGACTTTC
cdr3_aa: CATSRAGSGANVLTF
clone_size: .
d_call: .
v_call: TRBV15
j_call: TRBJ2-6

cdr3_nt: TGTGCCAGCAGTGAACTCCCGGGTGGCGCCCCCATCGTAATAAAACTGTTTTTT
cdr3_aa: CASSELPGGAPIVIKLFF
clone_size: few
d_call: .
v_call: TRBV6-1
j_call: TRBJ1-4

cdr3_nt: TGTGCCTGGAGTGTAGAGGGTTTGGCTGAAGCTTTCTTT
cdr3_aa: CAWSVEGLAEAFF
clone_size: few
d_call: .
v_call: TRBV30
j_call: TRBJ1-1

cdr3_nt: TGTGCCTGGAGCTTCGGGGCCCTCAACACCGGGGAGCTGTTTTTT
cdr3_aa: CAWSFGALNTGELFF
clone_size: .
d_call: .
v_call: TRBV30
j_call: TRBJ2-2

cdr3_nt: TGTGCCAGCAGCCCCACTAGTGTCCGCCAGACCCAGTACTTC
cdr3_aa: CASSPTSVRQTQYF
clone_size: .
d_call: .
v_call: TRBV11-2
j_call: TRBJ2-5

cdr3_nt: TGTGCCAGCAGCTTAATGGGGAACACTGAAGCTTTCTTT
cdr3_aa: CASSLMGNTEAFF
clone_size: few
d_call: .
v_call: TRBV13
j_call: TRBJ1-1

cdr3_nt: TGTGCCAGCAGCTTGGGTGGAAACACCATATATTTT
cdr3_aa: CASSLGGNTIYF
clone_size: .
d_call: .
v_call: TRBV5-8
j_call: TRBJ1-3

cdr3_nt: TGTGCCAGCAGCATCAACACCGGGGAGCTGTTTTTT
cdr3_aa: CASSINTGELFF
clone_size: .
d_call: .
v_call: TRBV7-2
j_call: TRBJ2-2

cdr3_nt: TGTGCCAGCAGCTTCTCGACGGAACCATACGAGCAGTACTTC
cdr3_aa: CASSFSTEPYEQYF
clone_size: .
d_call: .
v_call: TRBV7-9
j_call: TRBJ2-7

cdr3_nt: TGTGCCAGCAGCTTACACCTCGGGGCAGTTAACTATGGCTACACCTTC
cdr3_aa: CASSLHLGAVNYGYTF
clone_size: .
d_call: .
v_call: TRBV7-8
j_call: TRBJ1-2

cdr3_nt: TGTGCCAGCAGTTTGGCAGGTTATAATTCACCCCTCCACTTT
cdr3_aa: CASSLAGYNSPLHF
clone_size: once
d_call: .
v_call: TRBV28
j_call: TRBJ1-6

cdr3_nt: TGTGCCAGCAGCCCCAGCATGGGGACGCAGTATTTT
cdr3_aa: CASSPSMGTQYF
clone_size: few
d_call: .
v_call: TRBV7-2
j_call: TRBJ2-3

cdr3_nt: TGTGCCAGCAGCCAAGAGACAGACGGAGGGGGGGGCAATGAGCAGTTCTTC
cdr3_aa: CASSQETDGGGGNEQFF
clone_size: .
d_call: .
v_call: TRBV4-2
j_call: TRBJ2-1

cdr3_nt: TGTGCCAGCAGCTTAGAGGGCCCCGGGGAGCTGTTTTTT
cdr3_aa: CASSLEGPGELFF
clone_size: .
d_call: .
v_call: TRBV11-2
j_call: TRBJ2-2

cdr3_nt: TGTGCCATCAACCAGGGACAGGGGCAAGAGACCCAGTACTTC
cdr3_aa: CAINQGQGQETQYF
clone_size: .
d_call: TRBD1
v_call: TRBV10-3
j_call: TRBJ2-5

cdr3_nt: TGTGCCTGGAGGCCACAGGAAAGATTTACGGGGACTGAAGCTTTCTTT
cdr3_aa: CAWRPQERFTGTEAFF
clone_size: .
d_call: .
v_call: TRBV30
j_call: TRBJ1-1

cdr3_nt: TGTGCTAGTCAAAGGGGGACTAGCACAGATACGCAGTATTTT
cdr3_aa: CASQRGTSTDTQYF
clone_size: .
d_call: .
v_call: TRBV12-5
j_call: TRBJ2-3

cdr3_nt: TGTGCCATCAGGTACGGGGGGGACCACTATGGCTACACCTTC
cdr3_aa: CAIRYGGDHYGYTF
clone_size: .
d_call: .
v_call: TRBV10-3
j_call: TRBJ1-2

cdr3_nt: TGTGCCATCAGTGAGTCGGGCAGCGACACCGGGGAGCTGTTTTTT
cdr3_aa: CAISESGSDTGELFF
clone_size: .
d_call: .
v_call: TRBV10-3
j_call: TRBJ2-2

cdr3_nt: TGTGCCAGCAGCCTAGACTGGACGGGCTACACCTTC
cdr3_aa: CASSLDWTGYTF
clone_size: .
d_call: .
v_call: TRBV7-8
j_call: TRBJ1-2

cdr3_nt: TGCGCCAGCAGCCAAGATGGCCAGGGCTCTAACTATGGCTACACCTTC
cdr3_aa: CASSQDGQGSNYGYTF
clone_size: .
d_call: .
v_call: TRBV11-2
j_call: TRBJ1-2

cdr3_nt: TGTGCCAGCAGTCTAGGGGCCGGGGAAAAACTGTTTTTT
cdr3_aa: CASSLGAGEKLFF
clone_size: .
d_call: .
v_call: TRBV27
j_call: TRBJ1-4

cdr3_nt: TGCGCCAGCAAACCGACAGGGACAGATACGCAGTATTTT
cdr3_aa: CASKPTGTDTQYF
clone_size: .
d_call: TRBD1
v_call: TRBV10-1
j_call: TRBJ2-3

cdr3_nt: TGTGCCATCAGGGCGGGGGGGTATATCTCAGACGAGCAGTACTTC
cdr3_aa: CAIRAGGYISDEQYF
clone_size: many
d_call: TRBD2
v_call: TRBV10-3
j_call: TRBJ2-7

cdr3_nt: TGTGCCAGCAACTTAGAAGGAAGGGACAGCTCCTACGAGCAGTACTTC
cdr3_aa: CASNLEGRDSSYEQYF
clone_size: .
d_call: TRBD1
v_call: TRBV7-9
j_call: TRBJ2-7

cdr3_nt: TGTGCCAGCAGCCGGAACAGGGGCTACCAAGAGACCCAGTACTTC
cdr3_aa: CASSRNRGYQETQYF
clone_size: .
d_call: TRBD1
v_call: TRBV4-2
j_call: TRBJ2-5

cdr3_nt: TGTGCCAGCGCGCTGCGCGAATCCTACGAGCAGTACTTC
cdr3_aa: CASALRESYEQYF
clone_size: few
d_call: .
v_call: TRBV14
j_call: TRBJ2-7

cdr3_nt: TGTGCCAGCAGCCACACCCTCGAAGCGGGGGACTACGAGCAGTACTTC
cdr3_aa: CASSHTLEAGDYEQYF
clone_size: .
d_call: TRBD2
v_call: TRBV4-2
j_call: TRBJ2-7

cdr3_nt: TGTGCCAGCAGTTACACCAATGAGCAGTTCTTC
cdr3_aa: CASSYTNEQFF
clone_size: .
d_call: .
v_call: TRBV6-6
j_call: TRBJ2-1

cdr3_nt: TGTGCCAGCAGCCCGGGAACCTACGAGCAGTACTTC
cdr3_aa: CASSPGTYEQYF
clone_size: few
d_call: .
v_call: TRBV11-2
j_call: TRBJ2-7

cdr3_nt: TGTGCCAGCAGTCCATTCGTATTTGGTTTGGGGTCATTGGGGCAGCCCCAGCATTTT
cdr3_aa: CASSPFVFGLGSLGQPQHF
clone_size: .
d_call: .
v_call: TRBV11-2
j_call: TRBJ1-5

cdr3_nt: TGTGCCAGTAGGGCAGCTGAAGCTTTCTTT
cdr3_aa: CASRAAEAFF
clone_size: .
d_call: .
v_call: TRBV19
j_call: TRBJ1-1

cdr3_nt: TGTGCCAGCAGACCGGGACTAGCGGGGGGCGTTAATGAGCAGTTCTTC
cdr3_aa: CASRPGLAGGVNEQFF
clone_size: .
d_call: TRBD2
v_call: TRBV7-9
j_call: TRBJ2-1

cdr3_nt: TGTGCCAGCAGTTACTCGCGAGCGGGGGGGTCAGATACGCAGTATTTT
cdr3_aa: CASSYSRAGGSDTQYF
clone_size: .
d_call: TRBD2
v_call: TRBV6-5
j_call: TRBJ2-3

cdr3_nt: TGCAGTGCTTTGGATAACACTGAAGCTTTCTTT
cdr3_aa: CSALDNTEAFF
clone_size: .
d_call: .
v_call: TRBV20-1
j_call: TRBJ1-1

cdr3_nt: TGCAGCGCCTTCCAACGGGGCACAGATACGCAGTATTTT
cdr3_aa: CSAFQRGTDTQYF
clone_size: .
d_call: .
v_call: TRBV29-1
j_call: TRBJ2-3